These 30 T cell receptor beta chains were all obtained from the same sample, sequenced in a study of beta chain features in type 1 diabetes. The isolated RNA, all of it, was reverse transcribed, so expressed TCRB transcripts were what got sequenced. Profiled with immunoSEQ multiplex PCR; TCRdb holds only in-frame clones, not every one. Among nearly 350,000 clones, 6.5% to 10% were seen once, and the ten largest hold 0.44%. The sequenced material came from central memory CD4+ T cells from blood. These receptors came from a woman in her late teens or twenties in good health.

In DNA, the CDR3 is TGTGCCAGCAGCCAAGACGAGGGTAATTACTATGGCTACACCTTC. The encoded protein is CASSQDEGNYYGYTF. This chain joins TRBV4-2 and TRBJ1-2; D is uncertain. In germline, CDR1 is LGHNA, CDR2 YNFKEQ. Trimming cost V 0 bases and J 3 bases, with 11 bases left between them. The CDR3 sequence is 15 residues long.

This clone was counted between two and nine times. The chain is built from TRBV2 and TRBJ2-3; 10 positions match TRBD1. The CDR3 has 16 amino acids. The V segment lost 7 bases and the J segment 0 bases; nucleotides outside the gene matches: 7. Per the germline V gene, CDR1 is SNHLY and CDR2 is FYNNEI. CDR3 DNA: TGTGCCAGCAACCGACAGGGGGCCACTAGCACAGATACGCAGTATTTT. The encoded protein is CASNRQGATSTDTQYF.

CDR3 coding DNA: TGCGCCAGCAGTCAGGGCTCCAGGGGCCATGGCTACACCTTC. This gives the protein CASSQGSRGHGYTF. V gene TRBV5-1 combines with J gene TRBJ1-2, with D possibly TRBD1 on 6 matching bases. Germline V gives CDR1 SGHRS, CDR2 YFSETQ. This CDR3 contains 14 residues. V lost 5 bases to trimming and J lost 6 bases, with 17 bases between them.

The chain has TRBV1 and TRBJ2-1. TRBV1 corresponds to a pseudogene. The CDR3 extends over 13 amino acids. The CDR3 loop reads CTSSQLGQHEQFF. Written as DNA, the CDR3 is TGCACCAGCAGCCAACTCGGCCAACATGAGCAGTTCTTC.

This chain joins TRBV5-1 and TRBJ2-3, with 7 bases aligning to TRBD2. V gave up 4 bases and J gave up 2 bases; unmatched junction bases: 16. The CDR3 covers 18 residues. Germline V gene data show CDR1 as SGHRS and CDR2 as YFSETQ. The CDR3 region is CASSPPSGNLMYTDTQYF. CDR3 in DNA: TGCGCCAGCAGCCCACCGAGCGGGAACCTAATGTACACAGATACGCAGTATTTT.

In this sample, this clone turned up a few times. The chain uses TRBV7-2 and TRBJ1-1, with D unresolved. Trimming shortened V by 5 bases and J by 8 bases, and 12 bases separated the two germline ends. CDR3 length equals 12 residues. Germline V gene lookup returns CDR1 SGHTA and CDR2 FQGNSA. The CDR3 region is CASSPYLGEAFF. CDR3 coding DNA: TGTGCCAGCAGCCCTTATCTCGGGGAAGCTTTCTTT.

This clone was recorded many times. The rearrangement links TRBV5-4 to TRBJ2-2, with D maybe TRBD1 (6 bases). Between the trimmed V and J ends, which lost 1 base and 5 bases, there was a span of 15 bases. Germline values: CDR1 SGHNT, CDR2 YYREEE (reference sequence). This CDR3 has 16 amino acids. The CDR3 loop is CASSLFTTGHTGELFF. CDR3 DNA: TGTGCCAGCAGCTTGTTTACCACAGGGCATACCGGGGAGCTGTTTTTT.

The rearrangement joins TRBV19 to TRBJ2-1; D is uncertain. V was pared by 3 bases and J by 5 bases, with 14 bases between. Germline V lookup: CDR1 LNHDA, CDR2 SQIVND (reference sequence). The CDR3 totals 15 residues. For the CDR3, the DNA is TGTGCCAGTAGTATCCCTACCGAAGGTAACAATGAGCAGTTCTTC. Its translation: CASSIPTEGNNEQFF.

This clone has just a few counts. The V and J genes are TRBV28 and TRBJ2-7, with D maybe TRBD1 (5 bases). V lost 5 bases, J lost 4 bases, and 12 bases lay in between. This CDR3 region has 13 residues. Germline values: CDR1 MDHEN, CDR2 SYDVKM. The CDR3 DNA follows: TGTGCCAGCAGTACCAACACAGGATACGAGCAGTACTTC. This encodes CASSTNTGYEQYF.

CDR3 residues: CASSPPDRPETQYF. The CDR3 DNA is TGTGCCAGCAGCCCCCCGGACAGGCCAGAGACCCAGTACTTC. This chain connects TRBV7-3 to TRBJ2-5; 7 bases map to TRBD1. The J segment lost 4 bases and the V segment lost 5 bases, leaving 7 bases of the junction unmatched. The CDR3 is made up of 14 amino acids. Looked up from germline, CDR1 is SGHTA and CDR2 is FQGTGA.

This clone came up a few times. The chain uses TRBV18 and TRBJ2-7, with D unclear. The CDR3 runs to 11 residues. The V and J ends lost 3 bases and 6 bases respectively, with 6 bases between them. Germline values: CDR1 KGHSH, CDR2 LQKENI. The chain's CDR3 is CASSPNSEQYF. Here the CDR3 DNA reads TGTGCCAGCTCACCTAATTCCGAGCAGTACTTC.

This clone was observed a few times. The chain has TRBV10-3 and TRBJ2-2; D is possibly TRBD1 (6 bases). The CDR3 has 15 amino acids. Trimming shortened V by 0 bases and J by 7 bases, and 12 bases separated the two germline ends. Germline CDR1 and CDR2: ENHRY and SYGVKD. The CDR3 sequence is CAISESPGDNGELFF. CDR3 nucleotides: TGTGCCATCAGTGAGTCCCCCGGGGACAACGGGGAGCTGTTTTTT.

This clone has more than one count but fewer than ten. V and J are TRBV5-6 and TRBJ2-2; 8 bases are a match to TRBD2. This CDR3 comprises 16 residues. With 7 bases clipped from V and 6 bases from J, the junction kept 14 bases outside the gene matches. Per germline, CDR1 SGHDT and CDR2 YYEEEE. DNA of the CDR3: TGTGCCAGCGGTCTTACGGGAGGGCCCGTGCCCGGGGAGCTGTTTTTT. Its translation is CASGLTGGPVPGELFF.

This clone came up a few times. The rearrangement joins TRBV6-5 to TRBJ1-1; D call uncertain. Germline loops: CDR1 MNHEY, CDR2 SVGAGI. With 6 bases removed from V and 6 bases from J, the gap between germline ends came to 14 bases. CDR3 length: 13 residues. Written as DNA, the CDR3 is TGTGCCAGCAGCTCCGTGCGGGGTTCTGAAGCTTTCTTT. Protein product: CASSSVRGSEAFF.

J is TRBJ1-2 and V is TRBV19, with D perhaps TRBD1 (6 bases). V lost 6 bases to trimming and J lost 2 bases, with 25 bases between them. CDR3 length: 18 amino acids. Germline CDR1 LNHDA, CDR2 SQIVND (reference sequence). The CDR3 sequence is CASSLRQHGGAVNYGYTF. DNA for the CDR3: TGTGCCAGTAGCCTTAGGCAACACGGGGGCGCCGTCAACTATGGCTACACCTTC. The full variable domain, its missing parts supplied by reference TRBV19 and TRBJ1-2, is DGGITQSPKYLFRKEGQNVTLSCEQNLNHDAMYWYRQDPGQGLRLIYYSQIVNDFQKGDIAEGYSVSREKKESFPLTVTSAQKNPTAFYLCASSLRQHGGAVNYGYTFGSGTRLTVV.

The rearrangement uses TRBV6-6 and TRBJ2-2; 10 nucleotides match TRBD2. Trimming took 5 bases from V and 6 from J; bases not matched to a gene: 6. Germline lookup yields CDR1 MNHNY and CDR2 SVGAGI (reference sequence). This CDR3 contains 15 residues. The CDR3 region is CASSDSGRISGELFF. Here the CDR3 DNA reads TGTGCCAGCAGTGATAGCGGGAGGATTTCCGGGGAGCTGTTTTTT.

The table lists this clone with many counts. The V call is TRBV4-2, the J call TRBJ1-2; D unclear. The V end was cut by 0 bases, the J end by 4 bases, with 12 bases between. Germline CDR1 and CDR2: LGHNA and YNFKEQ. This CDR3 region has 15 residues. The chain's CDR3 is CASSQDQVGGYGYTF. As DNA, the CDR3 is TGTGCCAGCAGCCAAGATCAAGTGGGTGGCTATGGCTACACCTTC.

This clone occurred a few times. The chain employs TRBV7-2 and TRBJ2-6; D gene unclear. The germline CDR1 and CDR2 sequences are SGHTA and FQGNSA. CDR3 length: 15 residues. Trimming took 5 bases from V and 1 from J, leaving 9 bases between them. The CDR3 sequence is CASSQGQSGANVLTF. Written as DNA, the CDR3 is TGTGCCAGCAGCCAAGGGCAGTCTGGGGCCAACGTCCTGACTTTC.

V and J are TRBV2 and TRBJ1-1; possibly TRBD1 for D (5 bases). V lost 7 bases to trimming and J lost 1 base, with 10 bases between them. The CDR3 loop spans 13 amino acids. CDR1 is SNHLY, CDR2 FYNNEI, per germline. CDR3 sequence: CASTRDQNTEAFF. In DNA, the CDR3 is TGTGCCAGCACCAGGGACCAGAACACTGAAGCTTTCTTT.

The chain recombines TRBV5-6 with TRBJ1-2; possibly TRBD1 for D (6 bases). The CDR3 covers 13 residues. The V end was cut by 4 bases, the J end by 4 bases, with 11 bases between. CDR1 is SGHDT, CDR2 YYEEEE, per germline. CDR3 coding DNA: TGTGCCAGCAGCCACCAGGACAGCTATGGCTACACCTTC. Translation gives CASSHQDSYGYTF.

This clone was detected ten times or more. The chain joins TRBV6-5 to TRBJ1-2; the D gene is possibly TRBD1 (5 bases). V lost 8 bases, J lost 4 bases, and 20 bases lay in between. This CDR3 has 15 amino acids. Germline V lookup: CDR1 MNHEY, CDR2 SVGAGI. This CDR3 is CASGRGDLNSYGYTF. The CDR3 coding sequence is TGTGCCAGCGGCAGAGGGGACCTGAATAGCTATGGCTACACCTTC.

The V gene is TRBV2, the J gene TRBJ1-2, with 9 bases aligning to TRBD1. Germline lookup yields CDR1 SNHLY and CDR2 FYNNEI. The CDR3 covers 13 residues. The trim removed 5 bases at V and 6 bases at J, leaving 4 bases unmatched. CDR3 in amino acids: CASSRTGGNGYTF. CDR3 nucleotide sequence: TGTGCCAGCAGTCGAACAGGGGGCAATGGCTACACCTTC.

This clone was detected ten times or more. The chain links TRBV5-1 to TRBJ2-3, with D perhaps TRBD2 (5 bases). This CDR3 is 14 amino acids long. V was shortened by 0 bases and J by 4 bases, with 9 bases between the two germline ends. From germline, CDR1 is SGHRS and CDR2 YFSETQ. Here the CDR3 DNA reads TGCGCCAGCAGCTTGGCCCCGGGGTCAGATACGCAGTATTTT. This codes for CASSLAPGSDTQYF.

This rearrangement joins TRBV7-3 to TRBJ2-5; D perhaps matches TRBD2 (5 bases). This CDR3 is 13 amino acids long. Trimming took off 5 bases at V and 3 bases at J, with 10 bases between the two ends. Germline CDR1 reads SGHTA; CDR2 reads FQGTGA. This chain's CDR3 is CASSRGIEETQYF. The DNA of the CDR3 is TGTGCCAGCAGCCGGGGTATTGAAGAGACCCAGTACTTC.

This clone was observed a few times. This rearrangement joins TRBV28 to TRBJ2-3; 8 nucleotides agree with TRBD2. The junction had 7 bases not matched to a gene; V was cut back by 5 bases and J by 0 bases. The CDR3 length is 16 residues. Germline V lookup: CDR1 MDHEN, CDR2 SYDVKM. The CDR3 reads CASSRPGGPSTDTQYF. As DNA, the CDR3 is TGTGCCAGCAGTCGTCCGGGAGGGCCGAGCACAGATACGCAGTATTTT.

The chain recombines TRBV4-2 with TRBJ2-7; a weak D match, TRBD2 (6 bases). The germline CDR1 and CDR2 sequences are LGHNA and YNFKEQ. The CDR3 is 19 residues long. V lost 1 base, J lost 6 bases, and 28 bases lay in between. CDR3 DNA: TGTGCCAGCAGCCAAGCTCGTACGGGCGGGGCTAGACGGGACCGCGAGCAGTACTTC. This gives the protein CASSQARTGGARRDREQYF.

V and J are TRBV9 and TRBJ2-2, with D possibly matching TRBD2 (6 bases). Trimming left V 7 bases short and J 5 bases short, with 12 bases between. Per germline, CDR1 SGDLS and CDR2 YYNGEE. CDR3 length equals 13 residues. This CDR3 reads CASGGTRTGELFF. The CDR3 bases are TGTGCCAGCGGAGGGACGAGGACCGGGGAGCTGTTTTTT.

At least ten counts were recorded for this clone. This sequence joins TRBV14 and TRBJ2-7; D is perhaps TRBD1 (6 bases). The V end lost 2 bases, the J end lost 3 bases, and 14 bases lay between the germline ends. Germline CDR1 and CDR2: SGHDN and FVKESK. This CDR3 comprises 15 residues. The CDR3: CASSQREKTGYEQYF. CDR3 DNA: TGTGCCAGCAGCCAAAGGGAAAAGACAGGCTACGAGCAGTACTTC.

This rearrangement joins TRBV19 to TRBJ2-4; TRBD2 matches at 14 bases. The CDR3 totals 19 residues. Trimming removed 6 bases from V and 2 bases from J; junction bases left unmatched: 12. Germline V gives CDR1 LNHDA, CDR2 SQIVND (reference sequence). CDR3 bases: TGTGCCAGTAGCACGGGACTAGCGGGAGATGTGATGACCAAAAACATTCAGTACTTC. Translated: CASSTGLAGDVMTKNIQYF.

The rearrangement uses TRBV7-8 and TRBJ2-2; a weak D match, TRBD1 (6 bases). Germline V CDR1 and CDR2: SGHVS, FQNEAQ. V lost 1 base, J lost 5 bases, and 8 bases lay in between. This CDR3 comprises 14 residues. The CDR3 is CASSLDGQTGELFF. As DNA, the CDR3 is TGTGCCAGCAGCTTAGATGGACAGACCGGGGAGCTGTTTTTT.